These 9 T cell receptor beta chains were all obtained from the same sample, sequenced in a study of human CD8 memory T cell subsets. Sequencing libraries of TCR beta were made by UMI-labeled 5' RACE. TCRdb re-called the 5' RACE reads and shows each CDR3 protein once, DNA omitted. This table holds thousands of distinct CDR3 sequences. The sequencing input was CD8+ T cells from PBMCs. Receptors originate from a human donor in good health.

The genes are TRBV6-5 and TRBJ1-2. Germline assignment: CDR1 MNHEY and CDR2 SVGAGI. The CDR3 loop spans 14 amino acids. This CDR3 reads CASSYSSAFYGYTF.

According to its frequency, this clonotype is medium-sized. The chain uses TRBV7-9 and TRBJ2-5; TCRdb names TRBD2, which stays unverified in the absence of DNA. The CDR3 is 15 residues long. Per germline, CDR1 SEHNR and CDR2 FQNEAQ (reference sequence). The CDR3 reads CASSSPTSDQETQYF.

The chain joins TRBV11-2 to TRBJ2-3; the D call from TCRdb, TRBD1, cannot be confirmed without DNA. CDR3 length equals 17 residues. CDR1 SGHAT and CDR2 FQNNGV come from the germline V gene. CDR3: CASSFRPPGELTDTQYF.

This clonotype is classed as medium-sized by frequency. The genes are TRBV7-6 and TRBJ1-4; TCRdb gives TRBD1 as the D gene, but with no DNA this cannot be confirmed. The CDR3 length is 14 residues. The germline CDR1 and CDR2 sequences are SGHVS and FNYEAQ. The CDR3 reads CASNTGGLNEKLFF.

V is TRBV28 and J is TRBJ1-3; TCRdb reports TRBD1, a call that lacks DNA to check it against. This CDR3 has 16 amino acids. Germline CDR1 reads MDHEN; CDR2 reads SYDVKM. CDR3 region: CASSLGFGTERNTIYF.

The rearrangement uses TRBV12-3 or TRBV12-4 and TRBJ2-1; the D call of TRBD2 rests on TCRdb alone, since no DNA is present to check it. CDR3 length: 14 residues. This CDR3 is CASIPWVSGDEQFF.

V and J are TRBV7-7 and TRBJ2-6; the TRBD2 assignment by TCRdb is unverifiable without DNA. Germline assignment: CDR1 SSHAT and CDR2 FNYEAQ (reference sequence). The CDR3 covers 17 residues. The CDR3: CASSQLAGASGANVLTF.

This rearrangement joins TRBV20-1 to TRBJ2-5; absent DNA, TCRdb's TRBD2 call cannot be checked. In germline, CDR1 is DFQATT, CDR2 SNEGSKA (reference sequence). This CDR3 spans 14 amino acids. The CDR3 sequence: CSARGTSAGETQYF.

The chain uses TRBV5-1 and TRBJ1-5; TCRdb lists TRBD1, though no DNA is available to test this call. Germline-derived CDR1 and CDR2 are SGHRS and YFSETQ. There are 15 residues in the CDR3. CDR3 amino acids: CASSLGGNSNQPQHF.